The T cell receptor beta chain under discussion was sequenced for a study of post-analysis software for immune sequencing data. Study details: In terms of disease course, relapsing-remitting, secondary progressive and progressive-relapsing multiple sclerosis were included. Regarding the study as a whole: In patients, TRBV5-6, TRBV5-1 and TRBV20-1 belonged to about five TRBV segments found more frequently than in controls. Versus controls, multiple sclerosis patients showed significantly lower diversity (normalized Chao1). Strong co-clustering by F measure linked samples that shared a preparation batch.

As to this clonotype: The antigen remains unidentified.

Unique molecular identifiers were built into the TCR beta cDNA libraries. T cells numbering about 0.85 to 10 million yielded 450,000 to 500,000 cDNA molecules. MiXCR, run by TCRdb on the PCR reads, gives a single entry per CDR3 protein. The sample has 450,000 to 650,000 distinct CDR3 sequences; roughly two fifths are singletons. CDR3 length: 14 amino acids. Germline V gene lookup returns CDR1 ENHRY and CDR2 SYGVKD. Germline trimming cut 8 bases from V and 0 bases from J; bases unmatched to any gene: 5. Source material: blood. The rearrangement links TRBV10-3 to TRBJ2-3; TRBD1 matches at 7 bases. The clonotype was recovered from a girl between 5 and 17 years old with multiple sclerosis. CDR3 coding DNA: TGTGCCATCTCTGGGGGACAGAGCACAGATACGCAGTATTTT. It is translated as CAISGGQSTDTQYF.